This entry concerns a single T cell receptor beta chain. The antigen remains unidentified. The data belong to a study of cytomegalovirus exposure and HLA in healthy donors. Study-wide background: One earlier analysis, a look at roughly 180 million T cells, found 117 million unique TCR beta sequences.

The CDR3 runs to 19 residues. Per the germline V gene, CDR1 is MGHRA and CDR2 is YSYEKL. With 3 bases removed from V and 0 bases from J, the gap between germline ends came to 21 bases. Study-wide findings and caveats: In a later analysis, several top co-occurrence clusters appeared linked to parvovirus B19, influenza, CMV and Epstein-Barr virus. In a later analysis, about 17,000 TCR beta sequences were associated with HLA alleles at 0.05 false discovery rate.

The PCR had 60 Vbeta and 13 Jbeta primers. Sequenced by immunoSEQ multiplex PCR; TCRdb stores in-frame clones only, minus some. The sample has about 120,000 clones; 75% are singletons. The sequenced sample consisted of PBMCs. The chain has TRBV4-1 and TRBJ2-1; the D gene is possibly TRBD1 (6 bases). The source is a woman between 18 and 30 years old in good health and CMV-seronegative. The CDR3 DNA sequence: TGCGCCAGCAGCCAGCGAACCCCAGGGGCGATTAGCTCCTACAATGAGCAGTTCTTC. Protein sequence: CASSQRTPGAISSYNEQFF.